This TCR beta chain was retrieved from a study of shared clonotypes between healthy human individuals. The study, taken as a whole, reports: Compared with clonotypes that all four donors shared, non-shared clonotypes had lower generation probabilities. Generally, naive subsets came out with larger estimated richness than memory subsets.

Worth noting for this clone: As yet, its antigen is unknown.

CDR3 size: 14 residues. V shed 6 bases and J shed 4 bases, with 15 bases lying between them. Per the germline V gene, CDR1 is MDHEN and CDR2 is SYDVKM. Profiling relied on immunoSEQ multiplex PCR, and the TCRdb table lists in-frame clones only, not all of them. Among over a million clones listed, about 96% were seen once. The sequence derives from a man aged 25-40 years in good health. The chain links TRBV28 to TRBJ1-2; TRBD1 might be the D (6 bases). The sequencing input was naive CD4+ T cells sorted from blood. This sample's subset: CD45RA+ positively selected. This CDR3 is CASSSQGRSYGYTF. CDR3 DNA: TGTGCCAGCAGCTCTCAGGGGCGATCCTATGGCTACACCTTC.